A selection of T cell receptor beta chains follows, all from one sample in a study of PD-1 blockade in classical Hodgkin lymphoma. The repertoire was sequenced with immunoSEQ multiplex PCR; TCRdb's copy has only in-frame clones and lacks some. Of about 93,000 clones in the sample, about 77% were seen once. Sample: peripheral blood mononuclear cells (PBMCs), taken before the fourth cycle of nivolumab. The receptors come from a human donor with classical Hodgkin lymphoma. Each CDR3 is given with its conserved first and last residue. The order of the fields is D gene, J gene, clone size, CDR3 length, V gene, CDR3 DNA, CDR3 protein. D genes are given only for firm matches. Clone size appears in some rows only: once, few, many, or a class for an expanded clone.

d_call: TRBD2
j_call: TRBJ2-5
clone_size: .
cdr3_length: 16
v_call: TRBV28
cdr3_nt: TGTGCCAGCAGTTTATATAGCGGGGATAACCAAGAGACCCAGTACTTC
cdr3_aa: CASSLYSGDNQETQYF

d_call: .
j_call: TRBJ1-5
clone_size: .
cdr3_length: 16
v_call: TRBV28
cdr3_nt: TGTGCCAGCAGTTTTGGCTCACTTTTTAGCAATCAGCCCCAGCATTTT
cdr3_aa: CASSFGSLFSNQPQHF

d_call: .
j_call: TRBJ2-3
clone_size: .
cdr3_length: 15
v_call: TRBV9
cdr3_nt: TGTGCCAGCAGCGTGGGCGGGGGCCACACAGATACGCAGTATTTT
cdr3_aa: CASSVGGGHTDTQYF

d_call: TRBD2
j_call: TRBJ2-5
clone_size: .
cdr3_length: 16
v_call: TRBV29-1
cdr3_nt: TGCAGCGTCCCGGGACTAGCGGGAGCGGGCCAAGAGACCCAGTACTTC
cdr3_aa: CSVPGLAGAGQETQYF

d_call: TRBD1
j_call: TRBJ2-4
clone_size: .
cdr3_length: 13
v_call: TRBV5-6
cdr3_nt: TGTGCCAGCAGCTTGTGGGACAGACTTACCCAGTACTTC
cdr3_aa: CASSLWDRLTQYF

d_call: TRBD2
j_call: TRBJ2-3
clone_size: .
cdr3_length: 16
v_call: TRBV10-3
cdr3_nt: TGTGCCATCAGTCCGAACGGCGGGGGGGCGAGAGATACGCAGTATTTT
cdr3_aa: CAISPNGGGARDTQYF

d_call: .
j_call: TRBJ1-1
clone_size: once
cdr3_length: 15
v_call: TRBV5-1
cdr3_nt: TGCGCCAGCAGCCCAGGACTGGGGATGGACACTGAAGCTTTCTTT
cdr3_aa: CASSPGLGMDTEAFF

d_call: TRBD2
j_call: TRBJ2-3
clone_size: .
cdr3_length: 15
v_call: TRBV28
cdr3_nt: TGTGCCAGCAGTTTATTGAGCGGGAGGGGCGATACGCAGTATTTT
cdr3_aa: CASSLLSGRGDTQYF

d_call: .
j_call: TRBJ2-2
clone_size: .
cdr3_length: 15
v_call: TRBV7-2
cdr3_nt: TGTGCCAGCAGCTTAGCTGGGTCGGGCACCGGGGAGCTGTTTTTT
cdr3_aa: CASSLAGSGTGELFF

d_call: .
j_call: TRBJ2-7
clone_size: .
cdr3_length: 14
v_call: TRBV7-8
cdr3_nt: TGTGCCAGCAGCGAATGGCGGGGGCCCTACGAGCAGTACTTC
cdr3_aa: CASSEWRGPYEQYF

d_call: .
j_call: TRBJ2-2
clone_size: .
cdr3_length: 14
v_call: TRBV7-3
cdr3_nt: TGTGCCAGCAGCTTGGCGGGAAGGACCGGGGAGCTGTTTTTT
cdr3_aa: CASSLAGRTGELFF

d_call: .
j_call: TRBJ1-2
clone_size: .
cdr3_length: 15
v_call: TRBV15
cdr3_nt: TGTGCCACCAGCAGAGCTACAGCCCCTAACTATGGCTACACCTTC
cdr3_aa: CATSRATAPNYGYTF

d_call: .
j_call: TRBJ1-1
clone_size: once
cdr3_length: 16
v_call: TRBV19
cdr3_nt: TGTGCCAGTAGTATAGATCTGGGCTGGGAGAATACTGAAGCTTTCTTT
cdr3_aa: CASSIDLGWENTEAFF

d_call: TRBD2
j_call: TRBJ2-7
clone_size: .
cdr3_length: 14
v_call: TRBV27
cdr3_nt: TGTGCCAGCAGTTCATCTAGGGAGGGCTACGAGCAGTACTTC
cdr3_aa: CASSSSREGYEQYF

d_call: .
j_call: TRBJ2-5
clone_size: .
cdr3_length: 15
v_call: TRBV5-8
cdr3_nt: TGTGCCAGCAGCCTCGGGCAAGCATCCCAAGAGACCCAGTACTTC
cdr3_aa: CASSLGQASQETQYF

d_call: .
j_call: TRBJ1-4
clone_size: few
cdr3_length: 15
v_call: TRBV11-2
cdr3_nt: TGTGCCAGCACCGCGGGGGGGATCACTAATGAAAAACTGTTTTTT
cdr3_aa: CASTAGGITNEKLFF

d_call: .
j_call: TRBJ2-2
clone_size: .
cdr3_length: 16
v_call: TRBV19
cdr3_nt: TGTGCCAGTAGTTCCCGGACTCCCTTGTGGACCGGGGAGCTGTTTTTT
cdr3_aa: CASSSRTPLWTGELFF

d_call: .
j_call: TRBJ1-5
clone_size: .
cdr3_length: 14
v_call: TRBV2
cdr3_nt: TGTGCCAGCAGTGAACAGGGGAGCAATCAGCCCCAGCATTTT
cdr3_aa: CASSEQGSNQPQHF

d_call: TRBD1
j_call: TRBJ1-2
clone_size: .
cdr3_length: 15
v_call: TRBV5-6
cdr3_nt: TGTGCCAGCAGCTTGGCGGGACAGGGGAGCTATGGCTACACCTTC
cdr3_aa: CASSLAGQGSYGYTF

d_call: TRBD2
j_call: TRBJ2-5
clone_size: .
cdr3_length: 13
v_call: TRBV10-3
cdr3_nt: TGTGCCATCAGGACTAGCGAGCAAGAGACCCAGTACTTC
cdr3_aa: CAIRTSEQETQYF

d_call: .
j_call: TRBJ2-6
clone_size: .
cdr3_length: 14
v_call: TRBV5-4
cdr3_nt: TGTGCCACCCTGACAGGCTCTGGGGCCAACGTCCTGACTTTC
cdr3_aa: CATLTGSGANVLTF

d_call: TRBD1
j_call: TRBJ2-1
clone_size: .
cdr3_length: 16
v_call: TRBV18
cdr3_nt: TGTGCCAGCTCACCACCGGGACAGGGGGCTGGAAATGAGCAGTTCTTC
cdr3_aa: CASSPPGQGAGNEQFF

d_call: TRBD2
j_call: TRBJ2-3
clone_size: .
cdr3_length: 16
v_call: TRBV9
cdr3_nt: TGTGCCAGCAGCGCCTACGGGACTAGCGGAGCAGATACGCAGTATTTT
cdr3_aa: CASSAYGTSGADTQYF

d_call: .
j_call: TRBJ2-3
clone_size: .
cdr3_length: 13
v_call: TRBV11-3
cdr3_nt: TGTGCCAGCTCCCGGGGGGCGCCAGATACGCAGTATTTT
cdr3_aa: CASSRGAPDTQYF

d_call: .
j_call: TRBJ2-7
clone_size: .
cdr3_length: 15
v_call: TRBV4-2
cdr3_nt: TGTGCCAGCAGCCAAGGGGACGGGAACTCCTACGAGCAGTACTTC
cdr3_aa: CASSQGDGNSYEQYF

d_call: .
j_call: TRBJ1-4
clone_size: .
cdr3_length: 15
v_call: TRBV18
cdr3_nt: TGTGCCAGCTCACAGGGTTTTTCAACTAATGAAAAACTGTTTTTT
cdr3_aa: CASSQGFSTNEKLFF

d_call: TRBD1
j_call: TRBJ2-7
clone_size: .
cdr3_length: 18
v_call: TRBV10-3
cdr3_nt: TGTGCCATCAGTGCCGGGACAGGGGGCGCGTGGCGCTCCTACGAGCAGTACTTC
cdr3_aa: CAISAGTGGAWRSYEQYF

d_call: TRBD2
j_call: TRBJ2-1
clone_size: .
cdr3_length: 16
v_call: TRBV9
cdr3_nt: TGTGCCAGCAGCGGATCTAGCGGGAGTCCCTACAATGAGCAGTTCTTC
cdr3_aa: CASSGSSGSPYNEQFF

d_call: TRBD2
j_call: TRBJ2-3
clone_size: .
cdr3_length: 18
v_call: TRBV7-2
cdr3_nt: TGTGCCAGCAGCCATGTTTGGGCTAGCGGGGCCGGTTTTGATACGCAGTATTTT
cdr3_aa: CASSHVWASGAGFDTQYF

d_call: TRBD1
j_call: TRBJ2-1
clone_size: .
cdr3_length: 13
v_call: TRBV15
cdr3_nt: TGTGCCACCCAGACAGGGACCTACAATGAGCAGTTCTTC
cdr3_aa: CATQTGTYNEQFF

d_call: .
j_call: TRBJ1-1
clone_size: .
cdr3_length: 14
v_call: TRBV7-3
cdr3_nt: TGTGCCAGCAGCCAGGGACATACGAACACTGAAGCTTTCTTT
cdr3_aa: CASSQGHTNTEAFF

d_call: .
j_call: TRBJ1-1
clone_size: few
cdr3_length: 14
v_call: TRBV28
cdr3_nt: TGTGCCAGCAGTTCTCCTCCAGTCGGTTTTGAAGCTTTCTTT
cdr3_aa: CASSSPPVGFEAFF

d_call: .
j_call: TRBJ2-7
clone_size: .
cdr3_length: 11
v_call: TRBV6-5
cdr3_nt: TGTGCCAGCTCAACAGCTTACGAGCAGTACTTC
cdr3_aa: CASSTAYEQYF

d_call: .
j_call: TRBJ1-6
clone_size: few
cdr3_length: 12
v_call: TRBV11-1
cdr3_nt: TGTGCCAGCAGCCGGATTAATTCACCCCTCCACTTT
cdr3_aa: CASSRINSPLHF

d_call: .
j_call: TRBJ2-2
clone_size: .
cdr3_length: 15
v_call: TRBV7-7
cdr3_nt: TGTGCTAGCAGCTTAATGGATCCGAACACCGGGGAGCTGTTTTTT
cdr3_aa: CASSLMDPNTGELFF

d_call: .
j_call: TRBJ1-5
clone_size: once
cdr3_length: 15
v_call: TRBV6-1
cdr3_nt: TGTGCCAGCGCTAGGGAGCCCCAAGGAAATCAGCCCCAGCATTTT
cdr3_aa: CASAREPQGNQPQHF

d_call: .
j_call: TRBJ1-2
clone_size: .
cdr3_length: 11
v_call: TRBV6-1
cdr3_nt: TGTGCCAGCAACCTCGACGGTGGCTACACCTTC
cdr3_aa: CASNLDGGYTF

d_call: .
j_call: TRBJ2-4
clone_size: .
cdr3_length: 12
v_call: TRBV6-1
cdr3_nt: TGTGCCAGCAGGCACAGCGAAAACATTCAGTACTTC
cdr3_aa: CASRHSENIQYF

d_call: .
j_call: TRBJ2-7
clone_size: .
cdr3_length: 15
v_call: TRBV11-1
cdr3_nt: TGTGCCAGCAGCCAGGAGCGGAGTTACAGCTACGAGCAGTACTTC
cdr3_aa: CASSQERSYSYEQYF

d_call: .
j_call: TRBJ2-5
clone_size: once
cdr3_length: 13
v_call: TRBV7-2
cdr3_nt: TGTGCCAGCAGCTTAGACGTTGAGGAGACCCAGTACTTC
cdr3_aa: CASSLDVEETQYF